Included here is one T cell receptor (beta chain) sequence, with context. The specificity of this receptor is unknown. No per-base quality is available; no much larger clone lies one base away. The sample originates from a study of T cells in tumors and immune-related adverse events (dated by TCRdb to the early 2020s). The CDR3 goes from the cysteine to the phenylalanine over 13 residues. Just CDR3 DNA is preserved here, 39 bases in frame from base 1. V is reduced by 4 bases and J by 1 base, leaving a spacing of 8 bases between them. Taken from the germline V gene, the CDR1 and CDR2 loops are MNHNS and SASEGT. Using the immunoSEQ assay, the TCR beta locus was amplified and sequenced, producing bulk TCR Vbeta CDR3 data. Per the source publication's procedure: Non-productive CDR3s, sequences shorter than 7 amino acids, and those not starting with C or ending with F/W were excluded. Analysis was limited to specimens with at least 1000 reads, and clonotypes were defined at the amino acid level. Clonality was calculated as 1 minus Pielou's evenness. To equalize library sizes, abundance-weighted random subsampling with replacement was performed and repeated 100 times so that 95% confidence intervals could be reported. Repertoire overlap was quantified with the Morisita overlap index, and the top 40 clones per specimen were checked for overlap with the irAE. What TCRdb holds here is the immuneACCESS table cut down to in-frame rearrangements. Part of the clones is not present; checked against another copy, under half of the missing clones reflect an unresolved V gene, and the others are unexplained. The V and J calls and clone size were taken over from that table, and D and trimming were inferred from the DNA. The sample has tens of thousands of clones on record, about nine tenths of them singletons. The ten largest account for 1.3% of the sample.

Explained via the paper, the treatment or condition label denotes: nivolumab (PD-1 blockade) given before sampling. The DNeasy Blood and Tissue Kit was used to extract DNA from the formalin-fixed paraffin-embedded specimens. The specimen comprised lymph node tissue, sampled from a patient treated with anti-PD-1 therapy. This chain is built from TRBV6-1 and TRBJ2-7, and possibly TRBD1, on 5 matching bases. The receptor comes from a female donor with metastatic renal cell carcinoma. The CDR3: CASSVRDSYEQYF. The DNA sequence is TGTGCCAGCAGTGTCAGGGATTCCTACGAGCAGTACTTC.